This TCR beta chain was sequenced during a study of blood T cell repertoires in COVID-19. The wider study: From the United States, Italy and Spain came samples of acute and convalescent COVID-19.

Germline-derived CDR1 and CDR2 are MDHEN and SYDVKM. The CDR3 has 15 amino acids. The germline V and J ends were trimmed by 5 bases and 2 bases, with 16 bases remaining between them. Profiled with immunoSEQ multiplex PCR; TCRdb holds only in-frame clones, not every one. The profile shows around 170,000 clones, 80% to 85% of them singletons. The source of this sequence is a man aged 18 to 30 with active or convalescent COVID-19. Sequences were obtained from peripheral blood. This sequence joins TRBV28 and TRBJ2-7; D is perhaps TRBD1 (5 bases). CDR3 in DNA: TGTGCCAGCAGTGGGCCGGCGACAGCGACCTACGAGCAGTACTTC. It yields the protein CASSGPATATYEQYF. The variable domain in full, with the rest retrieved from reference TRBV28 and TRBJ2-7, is DVKVTQSSRYLVKRTGEKVFLECVQDMDHENMFWYRQDPGLGLRLIYFSYDVKMKEKGDIPEGYSVSREKKERFSLILESASTNQTSMYLCASSGPATATYEQYFGPGTRLTVT.